Following are 10 T cell receptor beta chains from one sample sequenced in a study of synovial regulatory T cells in juvenile arthritis. The repertoire was sequenced with immunoSEQ multiplex PCR; TCRdb's copy has only in-frame clones and lacks some. This sample's clone table lists approximately 9,500 clones. Source material: Treg cells from blood. Subset described: remaining (HLA-DR-negative) circulating blood Treg cells. These receptor sequences come from a donor younger than 30 with juvenile idiopathic arthritis.

This sequence joins TRBV28 and TRBJ1-1. Germline-derived CDR1 and CDR2 are MDHEN and SYDVKM. This CDR3 spans 16 amino acids. Only the protein sequence is given. The CDR3 here is CASSPWGGRTNTEAFF.

J is TRBJ1-4 and V is TRBV28; TCRdb lists TRBD1, though no DNA is available to test this call. The germline gives CDR1 MDHEN, CDR2 SYDVKM. The CDR3 is 14 residues long. No DNA is given. This CDR3 is CASSLLQGSEKLFF.

The chain uses TRBV5-1 and TRBJ1-4. From germline, CDR1 is SGHRS and CDR2 YFSETQ. CDR3 length: 14 residues. No DNA sequence was recorded. CDR3 sequence reads: CASSQGRSPEKLFF.

The chain uses TRBV7-2 and TRBJ1-3; no DNA is available, so the TRBD1 call from TCRdb remains unchecked. This CDR3 has 19 residues. Only the protein is on record. Germline CDR1 SGHTA, CDR2 FQGNSA. The CDR3: CASSPKLARQGNTGNTIYF.

The rearrangement links TRBV7-2 to TRBJ1-1; TCRdb calls TRBD1, which cannot be checked without DNA. This CDR3 has 16 residues. The DNA is unrecorded. The germline V gene encodes CDR1 SGHTA and CDR2 FQGNSA. CDR3: CASSLKSGDRVFRAFF.

V and J are TRBV30 and TRBJ2-5; TCRdb outputs TRBD2, but without DNA this stays unchecked. CDR1 is GTSNPN and CDR2 is SVGIG in the germline V gene (reference sequence). This CDR3 spans 14 amino acids. Only the protein is on record. The CDR3 protein is CAWSDRGSLETQYF.

V usage is TRBV10-3 and J usage is TRBJ1-4. The V gene's germline CDR1 is ENHRY and CDR2 SYGVKD. The CDR3 spans 13 residues. The DNA is unrecorded. CDR3 region: CATASGPNEKLFF.

The gene calls are TRBV6-7 and TRBJ2-7; no DNA is available, so the TRBD2 call from TCRdb remains unchecked. TRBV6-7 is noted as an ORF with a role that remains uncertain. The CDR3 spans 14 residues. A DNA sequence was not provided. CDR3 region: CASIDSGGLYEQYF.

The V gene is TRBV6-5, the J gene TRBJ1-1. The CDR3 sequence is 12 residues long. The record lacks a DNA sequence. Germline CDR1 reads MNHEY; CDR2 reads SVGAGI. The CDR3 reads CASRWGNTEAFF.

J is TRBJ2-5 and V is TRBV15; the TCRdb D gene call, TRBD2, has no DNA to confirm it. The CDR3 length is 16 residues. The protein alone is recorded here. In germline, CDR1 is LNHNV, CDR2 YYDKDF (reference sequence). The CDR3 here is CATSRAAVTARGEQYF.